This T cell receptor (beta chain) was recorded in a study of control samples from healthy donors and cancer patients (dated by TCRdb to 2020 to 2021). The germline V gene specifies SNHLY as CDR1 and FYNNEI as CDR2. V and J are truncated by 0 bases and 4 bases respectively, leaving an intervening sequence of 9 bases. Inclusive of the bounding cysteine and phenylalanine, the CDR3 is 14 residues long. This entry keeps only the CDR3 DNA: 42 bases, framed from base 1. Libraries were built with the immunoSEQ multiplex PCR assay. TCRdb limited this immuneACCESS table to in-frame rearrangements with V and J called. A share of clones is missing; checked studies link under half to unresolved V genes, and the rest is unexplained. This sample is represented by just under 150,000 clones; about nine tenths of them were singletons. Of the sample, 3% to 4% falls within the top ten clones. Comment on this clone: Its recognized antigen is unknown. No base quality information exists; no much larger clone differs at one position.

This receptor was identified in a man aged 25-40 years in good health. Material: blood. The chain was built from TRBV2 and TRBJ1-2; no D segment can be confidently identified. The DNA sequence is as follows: TGTGCCAGCAGTGAAGCGGCCGGGAGCTATGGCTACACCTTC. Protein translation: CASSEAAGSYGYTF.